Each of the 28 T cell receptor beta chains below was sequenced from the same sample in a study of neurological immune-mediated disorders. TCRdb re-derived calls from the 5' RACE reads in MiXCR, one entry per CDR3 protein. The repertoire holds about 71,000 distinct CDR3 sequences, roughly 13% seen once, with 4.6% in the top ten. Stated time point: longitudinal time-point 1 (baseline). The sequencing input was PBMCs. These receptors came from a female donor with HTLV-1-associated myelopathy (HAM/TSP).

This clonotype has at least ten counts. CDR3 sequence reads: CASSLPTGSTYNEQFF. DNA for the CDR3: TGCGCCAGCAGCTTGCCGACCGGGAGTACCTACAATGAGCAGTTCTTC. This chain joins TRBV5-1 and TRBJ2-1, with a weak D call TRBD2 (6 bases). The CDR3 totals 16 residues. CDR1 is SGHRS and CDR2 is YFSETQ in the germline V gene. The V end lost 1 base, the J end lost 2 bases, and 13 bases lay between the germline ends.

This clonotype was observed at least ten times. The gene calls are TRBV24-1 and TRBJ1-1, with D perhaps TRBD1 (5 bases). Trimming pared 5 bases from V and 1 base from J, leaving 16 bases between. The CDR3 sequence is 16 residues long. Germline V gives CDR1 KGHDR, CDR2 SFDVKD. Here the CDR3 DNA reads TGTGCCACCAGTGGGCACAACCGGGACGAGAACACTGAAGCTTTCTTT. Amino acids: CATSGHNRDENTEAFF.

This clonotype was observed many times. The chain has TRBV6-1 and TRBJ2-5; 8 bases match TRBD2. V was clipped by 3 bases and J by 4 bases; unmatched bases: 10. Germline-derived CDR1 and CDR2 are MNHNS and SASEGT. The CDR3 covers 16 residues. The CDR3 spells CASSDDTGGGTETQYF. CDR3 sequence (DNA): TGTGCCAGCAGTGACGACACGGGGGGGGGAACAGAGACCCAGTACTTC.

This clonotype was detected many times. The V and J genes are TRBV4-1 and TRBJ2-1; 8 nucleotides line up with TRBD1. Germline lookup yields CDR1 MGHRA and CDR2 YSYEKL. J was trimmed by 5 bases and V by 4 bases; bases with no gene match: 10. The CDR3 is 16 amino acids. The CDR3 region is CASSRLIAGGNNEQFF. In DNA, the CDR3 is TGCGCCAGCAGCCGACTCATAGCAGGGGGCAACAATGAGCAGTTCTTC.

This clonotype was seen at least ten times. This chain uses TRBV5-1 with TRBJ2-1; 8 positions match TRBD1. This CDR3 has 15 amino acids. Germline CDR1 is SGHRS and CDR2 is YFSETQ. The J segment lost 7 bases and the V segment lost 1 base, leaving 7 bases of the junction unmatched. The CDR3, as DNA: TGCGCCAGCAGCTTGTTGGACAGGGTGGAGAATGAGCAGTTCTTC. Translating gives CASSLLDRVENEQFF.

This clonotype was observed many times. This rearrangement joins TRBV10-3 to TRBJ1-5; D possibly corresponds to TRBD1 (5 bases). This CDR3 has 15 residues. Germline V CDR1 and CDR2: ENHRY, SYGVKD. V lost 5 bases and J 7 bases, leaving 18 bases between the germline ends. The CDR3 DNA reads TGTGCCATCAGTAGTGGAGCAGGGCAGCACCAGCCCCAGCATTTT. Its translation: CAISSGAGQHQPQHF.

Many counts were recorded for this clonotype. This chain connects TRBV2 to TRBJ1-2, with D perhaps TRBD1 (6 bases). Germline V gene sequence: CDR1 SNHLY, CDR2 FYNNEI. The CDR3 loop spans 11 amino acids. V was shortened by 5 bases and J by 11 bases, with 12 bases between the two germline ends. CDR3 DNA sequence: TGTGCCAGCAGTCCGACAGGCAAATACACCTTC. It encodes CASSPTGKYTF.

The rearrangement joins TRBV20-1 to TRBJ2-1; 9 positions agree with TRBD1. This CDR3 contains 14 residues. In germline, CDR1 is DFQATT, CDR2 SNEGSKA (reference sequence). V trimming: 2 bases; J trimming: 6 bases; junction bases outside the gene matches: 5. CDR3 in DNA: TGCAGTGCTAGATTGGGGACAGGGATCAATGAGCAGTTCTTC. The encoded protein is CSARLGTGINEQFF.

This clonotype appeared many times. This chain links TRBV12-3 or TRBV12-4 with TRBJ2-5, with a tentative D call TRBD1 (6 bases). Trimming took 6 bases from V and 5 from J, leaving 16 bases between them. The CDR3 covers 14 residues. Written as DNA, the CDR3 is TGTGCCAGCAGACTAGGGGGTTTCGGGGAGACCCAGTACTTC. Amino acids: CASRLGGFGETQYF.

This clonotype was seen many times. The chain combines TRBV5-1 with TRBJ2-7; 10 positions agree with TRBD1. This CDR3 has 14 residues. From germline, CDR1 is SGHRS and CDR2 YFSETQ. V lost 4 bases, J lost 5 bases, and 6 bases stayed unmatched. In DNA form, the CDR3 reads TGCGCCAGCAGCGCAGCCGGGACAGGGGACGAGCAGTACTTC. This sequence encodes CASSAAGTGDEQYF. Complete variable domain (other parts from reference TRBV5-1 and TRBJ2-7): KAGVTQTPRYLIKTRGQQVTLSCSPISGHRSVSWYQQTPGQGLQFLFEYFSETQRNKGNFPGRFSGRQFSNSRSEMNVSTLELGDSALYLCASSAAGTGDEQYFGPGTRLTVT.

This clonotype was counted many times. V and J are TRBV6-6 and TRBJ1-4; D is unclear. Germline V gene data show CDR1 as MNHNY and CDR2 as SVGAGI (reference sequence). There are 15 residues in the CDR3. Trimming took 7 bases from V and 3 from J, leaving 15 bases between them. The chain's CDR3 is CASTPRSGPNEKLFF. The CDR3 DNA is TGTGCCAGCACCCCAAGGTCGGGTCCTAATGAAAAACTGTTTTTT.

Many counts were recorded for this clonotype. The chain recombines TRBV6-5 with TRBJ2-3; D could derive from TRBD1 or TRBD2 (5 bases each). The V end lost 6 bases, the J end lost 9 bases, and 10 bases lay between the germline ends. The CDR3 has 11 residues. Germline V lookup: CDR1 MNHEY, CDR2 SVGAGI. The CDR3 loop reads CASSGWGTQYF. The CDR3 DNA sequence: TGTGCCAGCAGCGGGTGGGGGACGCAGTATTTT.

This clonotype qualifies as medium-sized. The rearrangement joins TRBV28 to TRBJ2-1, with D perhaps TRBD2 (6 bases). CDR1 MDHEN and CDR2 SYDVKM come from the germline V gene. CDR3 length: 12 residues. Trimming left V 3 bases short and J 8 bases short, with 8 bases between. Here the CDR3 reads CASSFGGDEQFF. As DNA, the CDR3 is TGTGCCAGCAGTTTCGGCGGGGATGAGCAGTTCTTC.

This clonotype was recorded many times. The J gene is TRBJ1-6, the V gene TRBV11-2; 7 bases fit TRBD1. CDR3 length: 15 amino acids. J gave up 7 bases and V 0 bases, and 3 bases lay outside the gene matches. From germline, CDR1 is SGHAT and CDR2 FQNNGV. The CDR3 DNA reads TGTGCCAGCAGCTTAGACAGGGGGTCGAATTCACCCCTCCACTTT. It codes for CASSLDRGSNSPLHF.

V is TRBV7-9 and J is TRBJ2-7, with 11 bases aligning to TRBD2. Germline CDR1 SEHNR, CDR2 FQNEAQ (reference sequence). The CDR3 is made up of 15 amino acids. Trimming removed 5 bases from V and 1 base from J; junction bases left unmatched: 4. CDR3 bases: TGTGCCAGCAGCCCCCGACTAGCGGGGTCCTACGAGCAGTACTTC. This translates into CASSPRLAGSYEQYF. Looking up the rest from reference TRBV7-9 and TRBJ2-7 gives the full variable domain: DTGVSQNPRHKITKRGQNVTFRCDPISEHNRLYWYRQTLGQGPEFLTYFQNEAQLEKSRLLSDRFSAERPKGSFSTLEIQRTEQGDSAMYLCASSPRLAGSYEQYFGPGTRLTVT.

The V gene is TRBV4-1, the J gene TRBJ2-1; 8 nucleotides line up with TRBD1. This CDR3 is 16 amino acids long. Per the germline V gene, CDR1 is MGHRA and CDR2 is YSYEKL. The junction had 12 bases not matched to a gene; V was cut back by 6 bases and J by 5 bases. The CDR3 sequence is CASSDRGGVKNNEQFF. Written as DNA, the CDR3 is TGCGCCAGCAGTGACAGGGGTGGTGTGAAGAACAATGAGCAGTTCTTC.

This clonotype showed up many times. The chain employs TRBV20-1 and TRBJ1-2, with a possible D match to TRBD1 (6 bases). Trimming stripped 6 bases from V and 2 bases from J, with 10 bases between. Germline loops: CDR1 DFQATT, CDR2 SNEGSKA (reference sequence). CDR3 size: 12 residues. In DNA, the CDR3 is TGCAGTGCCCCTGGACAGAACTATGGCTACACCTTC. Translated, it gives CSAPGQNYGYTF.

This clonotype was counted at least ten times. Germline is not matched at one junction end, which may reflect a read error. The CDR3 sequence is CASSGQAMYVTKAFF. Here the CDR3 DNA reads TGCGCCAGCAGCGGACAGGCGATGTATGTCACTAAAGCTTTCTTT. The J gene is TRBJ1-1, the V gene TRBV5-1; 7 bases agree with TRBD1. In germline, CDR1 is SGHRS, CDR2 YFSETQ. This CDR3 contains 15 residues. The whole variable domain, remainder taken from reference TRBV5-1 and TRBJ1-1, is KAGVTQTPRYLIKTRGQQVTLSCSPISGHRSVSWYQQTPGQGLQFLFEYFSETQRNKGNFPGRFSGRQFSNSRSEMNVSTLELGDSALYLCASSGQAMYVTKAFFGQGTRLTVV.

There are many counts of this clonotype. The V gene is TRBV2, the J gene TRBJ2-2, with 8 positions matching TRBD2. This CDR3 spans 13 amino acids. Germline values: CDR1 SNHLY, CDR2 FYNNEI. The V segment lost 7 bases and the J segment 4 bases; nucleotides outside the gene matches: 2. Written as DNA, the CDR3 is TGTGCCAGCACGGGGGGGCCCACCGGGGAGCTGTTTTTT. Its protein is CASTGGPTGELFF.

In its sample, this clonotype was seen many times. The rearrangement links TRBV2 to TRBJ2-5; tentatively, D is TRBD1 (6 bases). The CDR3 totals 13 residues. Trimming left V 7 bases short and J 1 base short, with 10 bases between. Per the germline V gene, CDR1 is SNHLY and CDR2 is FYNNEI. The CDR3: CASTGQSQETQYF. CDR3 sequence (DNA): TGTGCCAGCACCGGACAGAGCCAAGAGACCCAGTACTTC.

There are many counts of this clonotype. This chain connects TRBV5-1 to TRBJ2-5; a weak D match, TRBD2 (6 bases). This CDR3 region has 16 residues. CDR1 is SGHRS, CDR2 YFSETQ, per germline. The germline V and J ends were trimmed by 1 base and 0 bases, with 13 bases remaining between them. CDR3 in DNA: TGCGCCAGCAGCTTGATGGATGGGGGGTACCAAGAGACCCAGTACTTC. This gives the protein CASSLMDGGYQETQYF.

This clonotype showed up many times. This sequence joins TRBV5-1 and TRBJ2-7; tentatively, D is TRBD1 or TRBD2 (6 bases each). Germline values: CDR1 SGHRS, CDR2 YFSETQ. CDR3 size: 12 residues. The ends were cut back, 1 base at V and 7 bases at J, with 9 bases in the middle. CDR3 region: CASSLPGAEQYF. The CDR3 DNA reads as TGCGCCAGCAGCTTGCCGGGGGCGGAGCAGTACTTC. The full variable domain, its missing parts supplied by reference TRBV5-1 and TRBJ2-7, is KAGVTQTPRYLIKTRGQQVTLSCSPISGHRSVSWYQQTPGQGLQFLFEYFSETQRNKGNFPGRFSGRQFSNSRSEMNVSTLELGDSALYLCASSLPGAEQYFGPGTRLTVT.

This clonotype is labeled as medium-sized. V usage is TRBV12-3 or TRBV12-4 and J usage is TRBJ1-1, with 8 bases aligning to TRBD1. The CDR3 consists of 13 residues. The V segment lost 6 bases and the J segment 3 bases; nucleotides outside the gene matches: 3. CDR3 protein: CASRDREDTEAFF. Here the CDR3 DNA reads TGTGCCAGCAGGGACAGGGAGGACACTGAAGCTTTCTTT.

This clonotype was counted many times. V and J are TRBV12-3 or TRBV12-4 and TRBJ1-4; 11 bases are a match to TRBD1. Losses at the gene ends were 4 bases for V and 9 bases for J; bases not matched to a gene: 7. CDR3 length: 15 amino acids. The CDR3 here is CASSSTGQGVQKLFF. The DNA for the CDR3 is TGTGCCAGCAGTTCCACGGGACAGGGGGTACAAAAACTGTTTTTT.

This clonotype has ten or more counts. This chain uses TRBV28 with TRBJ2-7, with TRBD1 matching 8 bases. The CDR3 spans 15 residues. Trimming at V came to 3 bases and at J to 5 bases, leaving 9 bases not matched to a gene. Germline-derived CDR1 and CDR2 are MDHEN and SYDVKM. CDR3 sequence: CASSFPVTGAHEQYF. In DNA form, the CDR3 reads TGTGCCAGCAGTTTCCCTGTGACAGGGGCCCACGAGCAGTACTTC.

This clonotype was recorded many times. The chain joins TRBV5-1 to TRBJ1-1; possible D gene TRBD1, 5 bases. Trimming pared 3 bases from V and 4 bases from J, leaving 13 bases between. The CDR3 has 14 residues. CDR1 SGHRS and CDR2 YFSETQ come from the germline V gene. The CDR3 loop is CASSSSGDGTEAFF. The CDR3 DNA reads TGCGCCAGCAGCTCATCGGGGGATGGCACTGAAGCTTTCTTT.

This clonotype counts as medium-sized. V usage is TRBV20-1 and J usage is TRBJ2-7, with D unclear. The germline V gene encodes CDR1 DFQATT and CDR2 SNEGSKA (reference sequence). V was cut by 1 base and J by 1 base, with 8 bases left in between. The CDR3 contains 13 residues. CDR3 in amino acids: CSARAGPSYEQYF. CDR3 bases: TGCAGTGCTAGAGCCGGGCCATCCTACGAGCAGTACTTC.

In its sample, this clonotype was seen many times. The chain uses TRBV5-1 and TRBJ1-6; no clear D gene. V was clipped by 0 bases and J by 0 bases, with 4 bases between them. The CDR3 contains 15 residues. Germline CDR1 is SGHRS and CDR2 is YFSETQ. CDR3 in amino acids: CASSLEISYNSPLHF. CDR3 coding DNA: TGCGCCAGCAGCTTGGAGATCTCCTATAATTCACCCCTCCACTTT.